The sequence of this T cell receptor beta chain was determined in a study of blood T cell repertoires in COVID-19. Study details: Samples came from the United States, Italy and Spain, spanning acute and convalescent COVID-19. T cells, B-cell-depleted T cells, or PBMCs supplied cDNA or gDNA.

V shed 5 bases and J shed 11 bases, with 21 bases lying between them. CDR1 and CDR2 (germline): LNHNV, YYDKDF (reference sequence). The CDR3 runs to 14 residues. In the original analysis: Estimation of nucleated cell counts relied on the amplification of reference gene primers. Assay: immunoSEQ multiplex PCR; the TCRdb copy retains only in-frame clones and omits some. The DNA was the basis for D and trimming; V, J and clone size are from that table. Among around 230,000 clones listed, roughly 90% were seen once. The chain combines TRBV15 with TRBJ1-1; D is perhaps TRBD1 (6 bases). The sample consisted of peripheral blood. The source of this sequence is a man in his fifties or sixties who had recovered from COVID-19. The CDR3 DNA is TGTGCCACCAGCCTGACCCTCCAGGGGAAAATGGCTTTCTTT. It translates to CATSLTLQGKMAFF.